The 26 T cell receptor beta chains in this list originate from one sample, sequenced in a study of T cell responses to AZD1222 COVID-19 vaccine. The data were produced by immunoSEQ multiplex PCR, yet TCRdb's version contains in-frame clones alone and is incomplete. The data show about 120,000 clones, with around 90% seen just once and about 10% held by the top ten. Specimen: peripheral blood, collected on day 0 of AZD1222 vaccination. The receptors here all came from an adult in good health.

The chain uses TRBV19 and TRBJ1-3; D is unclear. The CDR3 is made up of 16 amino acids. Trimming took off 1 base at V and 0 bases at J, with 10 bases between the two ends. Germline V gene data show CDR1 as LNHDA and CDR2 as SQIVND (reference sequence). The CDR3 loop is CASSIGGSSSGNTIYF. The CDR3 nucleotides are TGTGCCAGTAGTATAGGTGGCTCTTCCTCTGGAAACACCATATATTTT.

This rearrangement joins TRBV9 to TRBJ1-1; D unresolved. Trimming shortened V by 4 bases and J by 5 bases, and 15 bases separated the two germline ends. The germline CDR1 and CDR2 sequences are SGDLS and YYNGEE. The CDR3 runs 14 residues. The CDR3 sequence is CASSTESSGTEAFF. The CDR3 DNA reads as TGTGCCAGCAGCACCGAATCTTCTGGGACTGAAGCTTTCTTT.

The gene calls are TRBV19 and TRBJ1-4; D perhaps matches TRBD1 (5 bases). V was clipped by 7 bases and J by 6 bases, with 18 bases between them. Germline assignment: CDR1 LNHDA and CDR2 SQIVND (reference sequence). The CDR3 loop spans 15 amino acids. The CDR3 here is CASKTSWQGDEKLFF. CDR3 DNA: TGTGCCAGTAAGACCTCCTGGCAGGGTGATGAAAAACTGTTTTTT.

This sequence joins TRBV6-5 and TRBJ1-1, with D perhaps matching TRBD1 (5 bases). The germline V and J ends were trimmed by 0 bases and 6 bases, with 17 bases remaining between them. Germline CDR1 is MNHEY and CDR2 is SVGAGI. CDR3 length: 16 residues. The CDR3 coding sequence is TGTGCCAGCAGTTACTCGAAGGGACCGGTGGCGCCTGAAGCTTTCTTT. Its protein product is CASSYSKGPVAPEAFF.

This chain links TRBV27 with TRBJ2-7; D may correspond to TRBD1 or TRBD2 (6 bases each). This CDR3 has 15 amino acids. Germline values: CDR1 MNHEY, CDR2 SMNVEV (reference sequence). The ends were cut back, 2 bases at V and 11 bases at J, with 22 bases in the middle. The DNA for the CDR3 is TGTGCCAGCAGTTTACGAGGGGGGAATATGGGGATGGAGTACTTC. Translation: CASSLRGGNMGMEYF.

This chain connects TRBV27 to TRBJ1-5, with TRBD1 matching over 7 bases. V was pared by 1 base and J by 3 bases, with 3 bases of the junction left unmatched. Germline loops: CDR1 MNHEY, CDR2 SMNVEV (reference sequence). The length of the CDR3 is 15 residues. The CDR3 protein is CASSLYRGDNQPQHF. In nucleotides, the CDR3 is TGTGCCAGCAGTTTATACAGGGGAGACAATCAGCCCCAGCATTTT.

The V and J genes are TRBV6-5 and TRBJ2-6; a possible D gene is TRBD1 (5 bases). The V end lost 8 bases, the J end lost 2 bases, and 10 bases lay between the germline ends. The CDR3 has 14 amino acids. Per germline, CDR1 MNHEY and CDR2 SVGAGI. The DNA of the CDR3 is TGTGCCAGCTCACAGACAGCTGGGGCCAACGTCCTGACTTTC. This encodes CASSQTAGANVLTF.

This chain uses TRBV4-3 with TRBJ2-2; 12 nucleotides align to TRBD2. The germline V gene has CDR1 LGHNA and CDR2 YSLEER. The CDR3 extends over 18 amino acids. Trimming removed 4 bases from V and 1 base from J; junction bases left unmatched: 7. CDR3 DNA: TGCGCCAGCAGCCCATCTAGCGGGAGGGCGCGGAACACCGGGGAGCTGTTTTTT. Translated, it gives CASSPSSGRARNTGELFF.

This clone was seen just once. This chain connects TRBV6-5 to TRBJ2-7; D remains ambiguous. Germline-derived CDR1 and CDR2 are MNHEY and SVGAGI. The CDR3 runs 14 residues. Trimming removed 6 bases from V and 5 bases from J, with 17 bases in between. The CDR3 nucleotides read TGTGCCAGCAGCCCGTCGCTGGTAGGGAACGAGCAGTACTTC. Translation gives CASSPSLVGNEQYF.

V and J are TRBV4-1 and TRBJ2-2; D is perhaps TRBD1 (5 bases). V was shortened by 4 bases and J by 7 bases, with 16 bases between the two germline ends. Germline loops: CDR1 MGHRA, CDR2 YSYEKL. CDR3 length equals 15 residues. CDR3 amino acids: CASSLHQGFGGELFF. For the CDR3, the DNA is TGCGCCAGCAGCCTCCACCAGGGTTTCGGCGGGGAGCTGTTTTTT.

This clone has a single count. The chain recombines TRBV7-9 with TRBJ2-1; D may be TRBD1 (6 bases). The V end was cut by 5 bases, the J end by 8 bases, with 28 bases between. The CDR3 loop spans 18 amino acids. Germline V gene sequence: CDR1 SEHNR, CDR2 FQNEAQ (reference sequence). The CDR3 DNA follows: TGTGCCAGCAGCCCTGGGCGGGTAGGGCAGGGGATCGGAGATGAGCAGTTCTTC. Protein sequence: CASSPGRVGQGIGDEQFF. Variable domain in full (rest from reference TRBV7-9 and TRBJ2-1): DTGVSQNPRHKITKRGQNVTFRCDPISEHNRLYWYRQTLGQGPEFLTYFQNEAQLEKSRLLSDRFSAERPKGSFSTLEIQRTEQGDSAMYLCASSPGRVGQGIGDEQFFGPGTRLTVL.

This clone was recorded once. This chain joins TRBV7-9 and TRBJ2-5; D gene ambiguous. From germline, CDR1 is SEHNR and CDR2 FQNEAQ (reference sequence). This CDR3 region has 14 residues. The V gene lost 1 base and the J gene lost 1 base, with 7 bases spanning the gap. CDR3 coding DNA: TGTGCCAGCAGCTTAGGGGATCTCCAAGAGACCCAGTACTTC. It encodes CASSLGDLQETQYF.

This clone was counted only a few times. The chain carries TRBV7-2 and TRBJ1-1, with D possibly matching TRBD1 (6 bases). V lost 5 bases and J 1 base, leaving 11 bases between the germline ends. The CDR3 is 14 amino acids. Looked up from germline, CDR1 is SGHTA and CDR2 is FQGNSA. The CDR3 loop is CASSTRQANTEAFF. The CDR3 DNA reads as TGTGCCAGCAGCACGCGACAGGCGAACACTGAAGCTTTCTTT.

This clone was observed once. The chain joins TRBV5-3 to TRBJ2-1; D uncertain. TRBV5-3 is an open reading frame whose function is uncertain. The CDR3 sequence is 13 residues long. The V and J ends lost 3 bases and 8 bases respectively, with 12 bases between them. CDR3 region: CARSYPDRDEQFF. CDR3 coding DNA: TGTGCCAGAAGCTATCCGGACCGGGATGAGCAGTTCTTC.

This clone was picked up many times. The V gene is TRBV5-4, the J gene TRBJ1-6, with a weak D call TRBD1 (5 bases). CDR3 length: 14 residues. V was pared by 4 bases and J by 9 bases, with 14 bases between. Per germline, CDR1 SGHNT and CDR2 YYREEE (reference sequence). CDR3 coding DNA: TGTGCCAGCAGCCGGGACCTCGCCGGTTCACCCCTCCACTTT. Translated: CASSRDLAGSPLHF.

CDR3: CASSFSRGGETQYF. CDR3 DNA sequence: TGCGCCAGCAGCTTCTCAAGGGGGGGAGAGACCCAGTACTTC. The chain has TRBV5-1 and TRBJ2-5; D might be TRBD2 (7 bases). This CDR3 comprises 14 residues. The V end lost 2 bases, the J end lost 4 bases, and 12 bases lay between the germline ends. Germline V gives CDR1 SGHRS, CDR2 YFSETQ. Variable domain in full (rest from reference TRBV5-1 and TRBJ2-5): KAGVTQTPRYLIKTRGQQVTLSCSPISGHRSVSWYQQTPGQGLQFLFEYFSETQRNKGNFPGRFSGRQFSNSRSEMNVSTLELGDSALYLCASSFSRGGETQYFGPGTRLLVL.

This clone was counted once. The sample has other DNA sequences that encode this CDR3 too. CDR3: CASSPGQGETQYF. CDR3 nucleotide sequence: TGTGCCAGCTCACCAGGACAGGGGGAGACCCAGTACTTC. This chain connects TRBV18 to TRBJ2-5; 9 positions agree with TRBD1. The CDR3 has 13 residues. The germline V gene encodes CDR1 KGHSH and CDR2 LQKENI. V lost 2 bases and J lost 5; bases outside the gene matches: 0.

This chain links TRBV10-3 with TRBJ1-6; no reliable D call. CDR1 ENHRY and CDR2 SYGVKD come from the germline V gene. V was trimmed by 8 bases and J by 5 bases, leaving 16 bases between them. The CDR3 is made up of 15 amino acids. CDR3 protein: CAISSEGRNNSPLHF. CDR3 sequence (DNA): TGTGCCATCTCTTCAGAGGGCAGGAATAATTCACCCCTCCACTTT.

This chain joins TRBV29-1 and TRBJ2-1; 7 nucleotides agree with TRBD1. This CDR3 contains 15 residues. After removal of 5 bases from V and 0 bases from J, the junction contained 7 bases not matched to a gene. CDR1 and CDR2 from the germline V gene are SQVTM and ANQGSEA. Here the CDR3 reads CSVSGGLGSYNEQFF. The CDR3 DNA follows: TGCAGCGTTTCAGGGGGATTGGGCTCCTACAATGAGCAGTTCTTC.

V gene TRBV10-3 combines with J gene TRBJ2-1, with D uncertain. The ends were cut back, 10 bases at V and 7 bases at J, with 17 bases in the middle. In germline, CDR1 is ENHRY, CDR2 SYGVKD. The CDR3 is made up of 13 amino acids. CDR3 sequence reads: CASQLVGANEQFF. CDR3 nucleotides: TGTGCCAGCCAGCTAGTGGGTGCTAATGAGCAGTTCTTC.

This chain connects TRBV5-4 to TRBJ2-3; no reliable D call. V gave up 3 bases and J gave up 0 bases, with 14 bases separating them. Germline lookup yields CDR1 SGHNT and CDR2 YYREEE (reference sequence). This CDR3 is built from 16 residues. For the CDR3, the DNA is TGTGCCAGCAGCTCTGCAGCATCTCCTAGCACAGATACGCAGTATTTT. Translation gives CASSSAASPSTDTQYF.

This rearrangement joins TRBV7-9 to TRBJ2-7, with 8 bases aligning to TRBD1. Germline CDR1 is SEHNR and CDR2 is FQNEAQ (reference sequence). V trimming: 3 bases; J trimming: 5 bases; junction bases outside the gene matches: 12. This CDR3 contains 16 residues. This CDR3 reads CASSFAGGYRGNEQYF. The CDR3 nucleotides are TGTGCCAGCAGCTTCGCAGGGGGCTACCGAGGGAACGAGCAGTACTTC.

V gene TRBV18 combines with J gene TRBJ1-1, with D perhaps matching TRBD1 (6 bases). Trimming removed 6 bases at V and 2 bases at J, with 13 bases between. This CDR3 is built from 14 residues. Germline CDR1 and CDR2: KGHSH and LQKENI. DNA for the CDR3: TGTGCCAGCTCTCAAGCGGGGACAAACACTGAAGCTTTCTTT. It specifies CASSQAGTNTEAFF.

The V call is TRBV3-1 (or the pseudogene TRBV3-2), the J call TRBJ1-2; D unresolved. The germline V and J ends were trimmed by 4 bases and 4 bases, with 16 bases remaining between them. The CDR3 sequence is 15 residues long. The germline CDR1 and CDR2 sequences are LGHDT and YNNKEL (reference sequence). DNA for the CDR3: TGTGCCAGCAGCCGCACTCGAAGCCAGACCTATGGCTACACCTTC. Translation: CASSRTRSQTYGYTF.

The chain couples TRBV19 to TRBJ1-3; D gene ambiguous. The CDR3 has 17 residues. Germline CDR1 reads LNHDA; CDR2 reads SQIVND (reference sequence). V was cut by 5 bases and J by 3 bases, with 20 bases left in between. Here the CDR3 reads CASSPTSAEAIGNTIYF. CDR3 in DNA: TGTGCCAGTAGTCCCACGAGCGCCGAGGCGATTGGAAACACCATATATTTT.

The chain links TRBV12-3 or TRBV12-4 to TRBJ2-5; the match to TRBD1 covers 8 bases. The CDR3 loop spans 13 amino acids. V gave up 5 bases and J gave up 2 bases; unmatched junction bases: 1. The DNA for the CDR3 is TGTGCCAGCAGTCGACAGGGGCAAGAGACCCAGTACTTC. This encodes CASSRQGQETQYF.